One and the same sample provided the 16 T cell receptor beta chains below, sequenced in a study of blood T cell repertoires in COVID-19. Clones were sequenced by immunoSEQ multiplex PCR, and TCRdb holds only the in-frame ones, with some missing. The sample yields about 210,000 clones, 92% seen once. The sequencing input was peripheral blood. The receptors derive from a man aged 25-45 years with acute or convalescent COVID-19.

J is TRBJ2-1 and V is TRBV19, with TRBD2 matching 8 bases. The CDR3 runs to 17 residues. The germline CDR1 and CDR2 sequences are LNHDA and SQIVND (reference sequence). V lost 3 bases, J lost 1 base, and 8 bases stayed unmatched. CDR3 protein: CASSIGSGIQSYNEQFF. The CDR3 DNA reads TGTGCCAGTAGTATTGGTAGCGGGATACAATCCTACAATGAGCAGTTCTTC. The full variable domain, completed using reference TRBV19 and TRBJ2-1, is DGGITQSPKYLFRKEGQNVTLSCEQNLNHDAMYWYRQDPGQGLRLIYYSQIVNDFQKGDIAEGYSVSREKKESFPLTVTSAQKNPTAFYLCASSIGSGIQSYNEQFFGPGTRLTVL.

The chain recombines TRBV11-3 with TRBJ2-2; D is undetermined. The CDR3 covers 14 residues. CDR1 is SGHNT, CDR2 YENEEA, per germline. V dropped 0 bases and J dropped 2 bases, with 4 bases sitting between them. The CDR3 protein is CASSLDRNTGELFF. The CDR3 coding sequence is TGTGCCAGCAGCTTAGACAGAAACACCGGGGAGCTGTTTTTT. The complete variable domain, with remaining parts taken from reference TRBV11-3 and TRBJ2-2, reads EAGVVQSPRYKIIEKKQPVAFWCNPISGHNTLYWYLQNLGQGPELLIRYENEEAVDDSQLPKDRFSAERLKGVDSTLKIQPAELGDSAVYLCASSLDRNTGELFFGEGSRLTVL.

The chain has TRBV6-6 and TRBJ1-2; no reliable D call. V dropped 2 bases and J dropped 8 bases, with 18 bases sitting between them. The length of the CDR3 is 15 residues. The germline gives CDR1 MNHNY, CDR2 SVGAGI (reference sequence). The CDR3, as DNA: TGTGCCAGCAGTTACAGCGGAAGAAGCAGCATGGGCTACACCTTC. Protein sequence: CASSYSGRSSMGYTF.

The chain couples TRBV25-1 to TRBJ1-1; D unclear. The CDR3 covers 14 residues. V was pared by 3 bases and J by 4 bases, with 12 bases between. Germline CDR1 reads MGHDK; CDR2 reads SYGVNS. The CDR3 sequence: CASSEPGEGTEAFF. Here the CDR3 DNA reads TGTGCCAGCAGTGAGCCCGGGGAGGGCACTGAAGCTTTCTTT.

This clone appeared a single time. The chain has TRBV5-1 and TRBJ1-6; D is unclear. Germline CDR1 and CDR2: SGHRS and YFSETQ. V lost 2 bases to trimming and J lost 5 bases, with 17 bases between them. The CDR3 spans 17 residues. The CDR3 protein is CASSFGSAAGHNSPLHF. CDR3 DNA: TGCGCCAGCAGCTTTGGGAGCGCGGCAGGCCATAATTCACCCCTCCACTTT.

The rearrangement joins TRBV11-2 to TRBJ2-7; D not certain. Trimming removed 4 bases at V and 4 bases at J, with 11 bases between. Germline assignment: CDR1 SGHAT and CDR2 FQNNGV. This CDR3 comprises 13 residues. Here the CDR3 reads CASSSQNFYEQYF. The CDR3 DNA is TGTGCCAGCAGCTCACAGAATTTTTACGAGCAGTACTTC. Full variable domain (missing parts from reference TRBV11-2 and TRBJ2-7): EAGVAQSPRYKIIEKRQSVAFWCNPISGHATLYWYQQILGQGPKLLIQFQNNGVVDDSQLPKDRFSAERLKGVDSTLKIQPAKLEDSAVYLCASSSQNFYEQYFGPGTRLTVT.

This sequence joins TRBV27 and TRBJ1-1; 8 positions agree with TRBD1. With 5 bases clipped from V and 1 base from J, the junction kept 9 bases outside the gene matches. Germline V gene data show CDR1 as MNHEY and CDR2 as SMNVEV (reference sequence). This CDR3 spans 16 amino acids. CDR3 nucleotide sequence: TGTGCCAGCAGTCCAATTCACAGGGGGACGAACACTGAAGCTTTCTTT. Protein sequence: CASSPIHRGTNTEAFF.

The chain couples TRBV5-5 to TRBJ1-2; 8 bases agree with TRBD1. V gave up 0 bases and J gave up 8 bases; unmatched junction bases: 3. CDR1 and CDR2 (germline): SGHKS, YYEKEE (reference sequence). The CDR3 extends over 13 amino acids. The CDR3 reads CASSLGQGFGYTF. The CDR3 DNA reads as TGTGCCAGCAGCTTGGGACAGGGGTTCGGCTACACCTTC. The complete variable domain, with remaining parts taken from reference TRBV5-5 and TRBJ1-2, reads DAGVTQSPTHLIKTRGQQVTLRCSPISGHKSVSWYQQVLGQGPQFIFQYYEKEERGRGNFPDRFSARQFPNYSSELNVNALLLGDSALYLCASSLGQGFGYTFGSGTRLTVV.

The chain joins TRBV5-1 to TRBJ2-3; 8 bases fit TRBD2. J lost 0 bases, V lost 4 bases, and 4 bases had no gene match. The germline gives CDR1 SGHRS, CDR2 YFSETQ. This CDR3 spans 15 amino acids. CDR3 bases: TGCGCCAGCAGCCAAAGCGGGAGTAGCACAGATACGCAGTATTTT. Residues: CASSQSGSSTDTQYF.

This chain connects TRBV6-6 to TRBJ2-5, with D maybe TRBD2 (6 bases). Germline-derived CDR1 and CDR2 are MNHNY and SVGAGI (reference sequence). This CDR3 is built from 14 residues. V lost 0 bases to trimming and J lost 1 base, with 6 bases between them. This CDR3 reads CASSYSGSQETQYF. The CDR3 DNA reads as TGTGCCAGCAGTTACTCCGGGAGCCAAGAGACCCAGTACTTC.

The gene calls are TRBV5-6 and TRBJ2-5; D is possibly TRBD1 (6 bases). The CDR3 contains 15 residues. Germline V gives CDR1 SGHDT, CDR2 YYEEEE. The V and J ends lost 4 bases and 1 base respectively, with 14 bases between them. As DNA, the CDR3 is TGTGCCAGCAGCCTGTATACAGGGTTCCAAGAGACCCAGTACTTC. Its translation: CASSLYTGFQETQYF.

This clone was seen once. V and J are TRBV3-1 (or the pseudogene TRBV3-2) and TRBJ2-3; D not resolved. Germline V gene sequence: CDR1 LGHDT, CDR2 YNNKEL (reference sequence). V lost 3 bases and J 3 bases, leaving 4 bases between the germline ends. The CDR3 is 12 residues long. CDR3 sequence: CASSQYTDTQYF. CDR3 DNA: TGTGCCAGCAGCCAGTATACAGATACGCAGTATTTT.

V gene TRBV19 combines with J gene TRBJ2-2; TRBD2 matches 9 bases. Germline V lookup: CDR1 LNHDA, CDR2 SQIVND (reference sequence). The CDR3 runs to 17 residues. J lost 4 bases, V lost 6 bases, and 12 bases had no gene match. CDR3 DNA: TGTGCCAGTAGGTCACCCACGACTAGCGGACCCACCGGGGAGCTGTTTTTT. Its protein is CASRSPTTSGPTGELFF. The whole variable domain, filled in from reference TRBV19 and TRBJ2-2, reads DGGITQSPKYLFRKEGQNVTLSCEQNLNHDAMYWYRQDPGQGLRLIYYSQIVNDFQKGDIAEGYSVSREKKESFPLTVTSAQKNPTAFYLCASRSPTTSGPTGELFFGEGSRLTVL.

The chain combines TRBV5-4 with TRBJ1-1; D remains unclear. The CDR3 loop spans 14 amino acids. Trimming shortened V by 2 bases and J by 1 base, and 9 bases separated the two germline ends. Germline CDR1 and CDR2: SGHNT and YYREEE (reference sequence). The CDR3 is CASSFKTGNTEAFF. In DNA, the CDR3 is TGTGCCAGCAGCTTTAAGACGGGGAACACTGAAGCTTTCTTT.

The chain couples TRBV5-1 to TRBJ1-2; tentative D call: TRBD1 (6 bases). The CDR3 sequence is 13 residues long. Between the trimmed V and J ends, which lost 4 bases and 3 bases, there was a span of 10 bases. From germline, CDR1 is SGHRS and CDR2 YFSETQ. The CDR3 is CASSRDTYYGYTF. CDR3 coding DNA: TGCGCCAGCAGCAGGGACACTTACTATGGCTACACCTTC.

In its sample, this clone was seen once. The CDR3 loop is CASSLAGTSNSYEQYF. The CDR3 DNA sequence: TGTGCCAGCAGCTTAGCGGGGACTTCTAACTCCTACGAGCAGTACTTC. This rearrangement joins TRBV7-2 to TRBJ2-7; TRBD2 might be the D (6 bases). Germline values: CDR1 SGHTA, CDR2 FQGNSA. The CDR3 extends over 16 amino acids. V was clipped by 0 bases and J by 0 bases, with 12 bases between them.